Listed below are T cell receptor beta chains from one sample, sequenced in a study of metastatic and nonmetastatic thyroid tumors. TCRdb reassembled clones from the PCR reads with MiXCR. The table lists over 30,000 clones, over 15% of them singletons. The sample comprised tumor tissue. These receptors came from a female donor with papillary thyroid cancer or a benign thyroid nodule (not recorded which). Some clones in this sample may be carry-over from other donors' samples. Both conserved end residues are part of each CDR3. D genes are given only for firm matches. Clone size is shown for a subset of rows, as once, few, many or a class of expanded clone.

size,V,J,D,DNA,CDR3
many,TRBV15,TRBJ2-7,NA,TGTGCCACCAGCAGACCAGGGTACGAGCAGTACTTC,CATSRPGYEQYF
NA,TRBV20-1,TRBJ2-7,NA,TGCAGTGCTACGGAAAATGGGCCGATCGGCACCTACGAGCAGTACTTC,CSATENGPIGTYEQYF
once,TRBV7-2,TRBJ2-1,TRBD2,TGTGCCAGCAGCTTCGCCGGGAGGTCCATCTACAATGAGCAGTCCTTC,CASSFAGRSIYNEQSF
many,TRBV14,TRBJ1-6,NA,TGTGCCAGCAGCCAAGACGGGGGGAACTATAATTCACCCCTCCACTTT,CASSQDGGNYNSPLHF
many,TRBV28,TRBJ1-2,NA,TGTGCCAGCAGTTTACCCCGGGCCCCGAGGTACACCTTC,CASSLPRAPRYTF
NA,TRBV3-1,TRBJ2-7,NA,TGTGCCAGCAGCCGGACCGACGGGGGGCAGGAGCAGTACTTC,CASSRTDGGQEQYF
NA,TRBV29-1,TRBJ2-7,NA,TGCAGCGCCGGACGGACGTTCTACGAGAAGTACTTC,CSAGRTFYEKYF
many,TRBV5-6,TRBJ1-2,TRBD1,TGTGCCAGCAGCTCTACAGGGGCATGGCCCTATGGCTACACCTTC,CASSSTGAWPYGYTF
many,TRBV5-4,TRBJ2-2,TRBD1,TGTGCCAGCAGCTTGGGTCCTACAGGGGGCGCAGACGGGGAGCTGTTTTTT,CASSLGPTGGADGELFF
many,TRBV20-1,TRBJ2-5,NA,TGCAGTGCAAAGGCGGGAAATCAAGAGACCCAGTACTTC,CSAKAGNQETQYF
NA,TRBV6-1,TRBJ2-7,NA,TGTGCCAGCAGTGACCTAGTTCGTGCCGGATCCTACGAGCAGTACTTC,CASSDLVRAGSYEQYF
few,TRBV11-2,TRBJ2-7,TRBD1,TGTGCCAGCAGCCCCGAGGGGGCCATGTACGAGCAGTACTTC,CASSPEGAMYEQYF
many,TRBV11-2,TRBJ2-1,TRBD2,TGTGCCAGCAGCTTTGGACTAGCCGGCTATAATGAGCAGTTCTTC,CASSFGLAGYNEQFF
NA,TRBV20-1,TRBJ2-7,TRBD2,TGCAGTGCTAGAGCCAGGACTAGCGGGATCATCTACGAGCAGTACTTC,CSARARTSGIIYEQYF
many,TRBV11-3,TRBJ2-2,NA,TGTGCCAGCAGCGCGTGGGGGTCCCGGGACACCGGGGAGCTGTTTTTT,CASSAWGSRDTGELFF
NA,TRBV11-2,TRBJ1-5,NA,TGTGCCAGCAGCGCCGGCAGGGGCCGAGGCAATCAGCCCCAGCATTTT,CASSAGRGRGNQPQHF
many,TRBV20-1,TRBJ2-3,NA,TGCAGTGCTACCCTTAGCACAGATACGCAGTATTTT,CSATLSTDTQYF
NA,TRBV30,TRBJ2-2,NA,TGTGCCTGGAGTATCAGAACCGGGGAGCTGTTTTTT,CAWSIRTGELFF
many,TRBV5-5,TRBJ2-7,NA,TGTGCCAGCGCCCGCCCAGGGGGGTCATACGAGCAGTACTTC,CASARPGGSYEQYF
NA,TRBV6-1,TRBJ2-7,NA,TGTGCCAGCAGTGTTTTATCGGGGGATGCCTACGAGCAGTACTTC,CASSVLSGDAYEQYF
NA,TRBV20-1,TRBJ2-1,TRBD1,TGCAGTGTGGGACAGACCTTCTACAATGAGCAGTTCTTC,CSVGQTFYNEQFF
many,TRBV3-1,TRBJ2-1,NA,TGTGCCAGCAGCCAAGGTTTCGGGGACCCAAATGAGCAGTTCTTC,CASSQGFGDPNEQFF
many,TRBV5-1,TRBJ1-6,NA,TGCGCCAGCAGCTTGGGGGGGAATAATTCACCCCTCCACTTT,CASSLGGNNSPLHF
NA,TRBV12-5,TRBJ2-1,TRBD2,TGTGCTAGTGGTCAGGGAGCTAGCGGGTCGAATGAGCAGTTCTTC,CASGQGASGSNEQFF
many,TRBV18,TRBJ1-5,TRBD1,TGTGCCAGCTCACCAGTTAAGGGGGCATTACAGCCCCAGCATTTT,CASSPVKGALQPQHF
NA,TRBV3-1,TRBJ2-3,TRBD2,TGTGCCAGCAGCCAAGCTAGCGGGGGATATACGCAGTATTTT,CASSQASGGYTQYF
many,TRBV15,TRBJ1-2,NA,TGTGCCACCAGCAGAGATAGGAAGTATGGCTACACCTTC,CATSRDRKYGYTF
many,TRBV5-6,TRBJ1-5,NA,TGTGCCAGCACTAGAGGGGGGATTCAGCCCCAGCATTTT,CASTRGGIQPQHF
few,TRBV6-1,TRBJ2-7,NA,TGTGCCAGCCATCCAACCCCTGTCGGGGGTTCCTACGAGCAGTACTTC,CASHPTPVGGSYEQYF
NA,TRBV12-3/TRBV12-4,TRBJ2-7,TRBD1,TGTGCCAGCAGTGACGGGACAGGGGGCCCCTACGAGCAGTACTTC,CASSDGTGGPYEQYF
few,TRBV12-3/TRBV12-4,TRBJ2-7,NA,TGTGCCAGCATCAACACTCAGGTATACGAGCAGTACTTC,CASINTQVYEQYF
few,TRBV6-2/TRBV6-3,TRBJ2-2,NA,TGTGCCAGCAGGACAGCCGGGGAGCTGTTTTTT,CASRTAGELFF
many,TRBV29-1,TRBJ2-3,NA,TGCAGCGTTGAAGGGGTAGCGCGCCTCCCCACGGGTACGCAGTATTTT,CSVEGVARLPTGTQYF